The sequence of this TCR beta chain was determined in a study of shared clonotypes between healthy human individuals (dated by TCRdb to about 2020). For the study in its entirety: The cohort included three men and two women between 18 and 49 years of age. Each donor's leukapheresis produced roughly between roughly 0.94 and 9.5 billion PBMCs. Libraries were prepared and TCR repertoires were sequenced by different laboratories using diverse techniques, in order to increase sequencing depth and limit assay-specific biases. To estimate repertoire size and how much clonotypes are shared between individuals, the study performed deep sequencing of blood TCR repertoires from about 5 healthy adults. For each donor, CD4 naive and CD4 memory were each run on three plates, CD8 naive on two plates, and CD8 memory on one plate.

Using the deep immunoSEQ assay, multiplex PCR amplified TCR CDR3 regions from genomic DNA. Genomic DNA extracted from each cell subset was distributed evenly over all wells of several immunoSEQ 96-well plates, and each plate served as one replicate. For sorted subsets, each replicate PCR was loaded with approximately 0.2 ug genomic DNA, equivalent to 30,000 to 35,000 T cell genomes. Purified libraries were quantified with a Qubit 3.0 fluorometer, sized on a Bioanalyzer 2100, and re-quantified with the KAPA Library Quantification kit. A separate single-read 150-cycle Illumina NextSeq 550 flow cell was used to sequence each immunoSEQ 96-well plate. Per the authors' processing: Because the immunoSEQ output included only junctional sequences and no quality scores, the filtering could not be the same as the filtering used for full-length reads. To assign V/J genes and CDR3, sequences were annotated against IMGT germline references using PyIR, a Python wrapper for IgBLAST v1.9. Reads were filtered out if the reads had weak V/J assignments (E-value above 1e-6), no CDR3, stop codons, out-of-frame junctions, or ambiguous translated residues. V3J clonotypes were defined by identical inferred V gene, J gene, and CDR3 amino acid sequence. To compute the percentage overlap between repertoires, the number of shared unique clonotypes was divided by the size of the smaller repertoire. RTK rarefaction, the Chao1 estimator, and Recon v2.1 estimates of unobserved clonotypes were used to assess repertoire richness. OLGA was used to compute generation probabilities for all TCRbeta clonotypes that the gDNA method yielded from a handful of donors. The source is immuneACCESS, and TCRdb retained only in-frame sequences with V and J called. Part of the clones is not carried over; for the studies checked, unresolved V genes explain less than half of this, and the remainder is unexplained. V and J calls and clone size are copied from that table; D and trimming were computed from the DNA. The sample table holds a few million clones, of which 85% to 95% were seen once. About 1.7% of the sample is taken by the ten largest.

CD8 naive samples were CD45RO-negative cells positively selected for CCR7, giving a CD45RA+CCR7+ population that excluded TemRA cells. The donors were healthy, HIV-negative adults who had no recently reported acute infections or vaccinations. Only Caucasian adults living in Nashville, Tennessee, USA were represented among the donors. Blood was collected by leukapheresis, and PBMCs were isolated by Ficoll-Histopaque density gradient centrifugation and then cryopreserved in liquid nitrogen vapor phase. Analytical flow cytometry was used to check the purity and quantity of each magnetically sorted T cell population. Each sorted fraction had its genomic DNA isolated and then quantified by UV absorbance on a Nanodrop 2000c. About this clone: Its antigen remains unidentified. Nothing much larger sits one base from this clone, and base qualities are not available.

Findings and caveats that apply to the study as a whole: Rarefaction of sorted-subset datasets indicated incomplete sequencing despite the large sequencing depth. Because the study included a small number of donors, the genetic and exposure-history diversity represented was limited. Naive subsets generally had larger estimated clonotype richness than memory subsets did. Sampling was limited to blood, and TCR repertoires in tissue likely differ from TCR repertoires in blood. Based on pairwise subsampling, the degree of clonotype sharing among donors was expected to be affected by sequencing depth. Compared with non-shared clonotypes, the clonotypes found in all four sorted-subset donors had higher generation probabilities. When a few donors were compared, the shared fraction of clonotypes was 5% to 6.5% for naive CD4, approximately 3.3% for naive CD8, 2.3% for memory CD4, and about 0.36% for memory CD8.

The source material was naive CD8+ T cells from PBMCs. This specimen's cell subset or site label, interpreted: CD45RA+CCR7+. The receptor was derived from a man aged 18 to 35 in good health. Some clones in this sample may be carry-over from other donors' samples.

Read as DNA, the sequence is TGTGCCAGTAGCCTCCCGGGGCTAGCGGATCCCGAGAATGAGCAGTTCTTC. Protein translation: CASSLPGLADPENEQFF. In this chain, TRBV19 is recombined with TRBJ2-1; 7 middle bases align to TRBD2. Trimming accounts for 6 bases at V and 7 bases at J, while the number of junction bases matched to no gene is 18. The CDR3 goes from the cysteine to the phenylalanine over 17 residues. Of all the DNA, just the CDR3 is kept, 51 bases in frame from base 1. CDR1 and CDR2 were assigned from the germline V gene (reference sequence) as LNHDA and SQIVND.